The TCR beta chain described here comes from a study of blood T cells in healthy people across ages. Whole-study results and caveats: As age increased, TCR beta diversity per million T cells fell in a roughly linear fashion.

It was with a sample-barcoded 5' primer and a J-beta primer mix that a second PCR of roughly 6 to 11 cycles was run. TCRdb recomputed calls from the 5' RACE reads with MiXCR, one row per CDR3 protein. The repertoire consists of roughly 1 million distinct CDR3 sequences, with 20% to 25% occurring once and the leading ten covering 0.65% to 0.75%. CDR1 and CDR2 from the germline V gene are LGHNT and FRNRAP. Trimming stripped 6 bases from V and 6 bases from J, with 20 bases between. The CDR3 consists of 16 residues. This clonotype has more than one count but fewer than ten. Its antigen remains unknown. The sample also formed part of further work on T cells of mothers and their children.

This TCR was recovered from a girl aged 2 to 9 in good health. Source material: blood. This sequence joins TRBV12-5 and TRBJ2-2; D remains unclear. The CDR3 DNA is TGTGCTAGTGGCCCCGGGTCAACAAAGAAGGCCGGGGAGCTGTTTTTT. Translation gives CASGPGSTKKAGELFF.